The clone carrying this T cell receptor beta chain was recorded many times. Trimming removed 2 bases at V and 2 bases at J, with 3 bases between. This CDR3 contains 12 residues. CDR1 SGHAT and CDR2 FQNNGV come from the germline V gene. Treg sorting used a CD4+CD25+CD127-/low gate. TCRdb processed the 5' RACE reads anew with MiXCR; each CDR3 protein has one entry. The sample has over 25,000 distinct CDR3 sequences, over 20% seen once. The sequenced material came from tumor-infiltrating Tregs sorted from the breast tumor. The clonotype was recovered from a female donor with breast cancer. The V gene is TRBV11-2, the J gene TRBJ1-1; D is unresolved. The CDR3 nucleotides read TGTGCCAGCAGCTTACTCAACACTGAAGCTTTCTTT. Protein sequence: CASSLLNTEAFF.